This TCR beta chain was recorded in a study of shared clonotypes between healthy human individuals. Findings and limits, study-wide: Generation of non-shared clonotypes was less probable than generation of clonotypes shared by all four donors. Sampling used blood alone; tissue repertoires probably differ.

Libraries were prepared by immunoSEQ multiplex PCR; TCRdb keeps only in-frame clonotypes and omits some of them. Of about a million clones in the sample, 70% to 85% were seen once. As regards this clone: Antigen: not known.

Germline V gene data show CDR1 as KGHSH and CDR2 as LQKENI. This CDR3 has 14 amino acids. Trimming removed 5 bases from V and 2 bases from J, with 11 bases in between. The source is a man aged 18 to 35 in good health. Some clones in this sample may be carry-over from other donors' samples. The sequencing sample was made of memory CD4+ T cells from PBMCs. The subset: CD45RA-negative fraction. J is TRBJ2-3 and V is TRBV18; D remains ambiguous. The CDR3 DNA reads as TGTGCCAGCTCATACGACACCTACACAGATACGCAGTATTTT. It encodes CASSYDTYTDTQYF.